This T cell receptor beta chain appears in the sequencing data of a study of CD8 T cells in ankylosing spondylitis (dated by TCRdb to the late 2010s). Looking at the study overall: T cell receptor beta repertoires were profiled in healthy donors and ankylosing spondylitis patients so that disease-linked TCR variants could be found. Peripheral blood was sampled, and synovial fluid was also collected from ankylosing spondylitis patients. The full study cohort was made up of over 20 ankylosing spondylitis patients and more than 90 healthy donors.

Instrument on record: Illumina HiSeq 2500. Quantitative 5'-RACE with molecular barcodes was used to prepare TCR beta libraries. Per the original workflow: A new computational method, built on a probabilistic model of VDJ rearrangement, was used to identify disease-linked TCR variants. TCRdb reprocessing: public reads trimmed at Q25 with fastp, clones called with MiXCR, in-frame beta chains kept. CDR3 protein sequences are deduplicated, and each keeps its most common genes and DNA. These V and J calls are TCRdb output, not the study's own analysis. This sample holds hundreds of thousands of distinct CDR3 sequences; 15% to 20% were observed only once. The ten most abundant clones make up less than 9.5% of the sample. The paper's findings and limits, for the study overall: Some TCR beta motif variants had previously been reported in synovial fluid and blood of reactive arthritis patients, which suggested common disease-initiation mechanisms. Significant enrichment of the disease-linked clones was reported in matched synovial fluid samples from ankylosing spondylitis patients. Blood from ankylosing spondylitis patients appeared to be characterized by a TCR beta motif composed of eight or nine highly homologous amino acid variants. The disease-linked clones showed a CD8+ phenotype and occurred at relatively low frequencies in peripheral blood.

V and J are trimmed by 1 base and 2 bases, and the gene matches miss 7 bases of the junction. The CDR3 has 16 amino acids, counting the end cysteine and phenylalanine. The sequence is cut down to CDR3 DNA, 48 bases in frame from base 1. With regard to this clonotype: Its binding antigen is unknown. Base qualities are not recorded, but no much larger clone differs from it by a single base.

The receptor was isolated from a male donor with ankylosing spondylitis or in good health (not recorded which). The rearrangement combines TRBV12-3 or TRBV12-4 with TRBJ2-5; TRBD2 matches 7 bases in the middle. The specimen was blood, either unsorted or a sorted T cell fraction (not recorded which). The CDR3 sequence is CASSLVAGAPQETQYF. The bases are TGTGCCAGCAGTTTAGTGGCGGGAGCGCCGCAAGAGACCCAGTACTTC.